The rows below give T cell receptor beta chains drawn from one sample of a study of T cells in localized non-small cell lung cancer. This table comes from immunoSEQ multiplex PCR, and its TCRdb copy is limited to in-frame clones, with some not included. The table includes about 33,000 clones, roughly 87% detected once. The sample here was peripheral blood mononuclear cells, taken before any cancer treatment. These receptors were taken from a man aged 40 to 70 with stage III lung adenocarcinoma. CDR3s include the opening cysteine and the closing phenylalanine or tryptophan. The D gene is left open where the match is weak. Size tells how often a clone was seen (once, few, many) or the class of an expanded clone, and some rows leave it out.

>NA|NA|TRBV29-1|TRBJ1-1
TGCAGCGTAGACAGGAGAACCATGAACACTGAAGCTTTCTTT
CSVDRRTMNTEAFF
>NA|TRBD1|TRBV7-8|TRBJ1-3
TGTGCCAGCAGCTCGACAGGGTCTGGAAACACCATATATTTT
CASSSTGSGNTIYF
>once|TRBD2|TRBV27|TRBJ2-5
TGTGCCAGCAGCCGGACCCCATACGGCGGGGGGTACCAAGAGACCCAGTACTTC
CASSRTPYGGGYQETQYF
>NA|NA|TRBV5-5|TRBJ2-1
TGTGCCAGCAGCTTGGGCGGACCAGTAAATGAGCAGTTCTTC
CASSLGGPVNEQFF
>NA|NA|TRBV6-9|TRBJ1-2
TGTGCCAGCACAAATTTAATCTATGGCTACACCTTC
CASTNLIYGYTF
>once|TRBD1|TRBV11-2|TRBJ1-5
TGTGCCAGCAGCTTGGGACAGGGCAATCAGCCCCAGCATTTT
CASSLGQGNQPQHF
>NA|NA|TRBV7-9|TRBJ1-1
TGTGCCAGCAGCTTAGGTCAGGGGATGAACACTGAAGCTTTCTTT
CASSLGQGMNTEAFF
>NA|TRBD1|TRBV19|TRBJ2-3
TGTGCCAGTAGGGGACAGATAGATACGCAGTATTTT
CASRGQIDTQYF
>NA|TRBD1|TRBV10-3|TRBJ2-7
TGTGCCATCATGACTAGACAGGGGGACTACGAGCAGTACTTC
CAIMTRQGDYEQYF
>NA|TRBD1|TRBV2|TRBJ2-3
TGTGCCAGCAGTGCCTCGACAGGGGGCGGCACAGATACGCAGTATTTT
CASSASTGGGTDTQYF
>NA|NA|TRBV5-4|TRBJ2-6
TGTGCCAGCAGCCTGGAGCCCTCTGGGGCCAACGTCCTGACTTTC
CASSLEPSGANVLTF
>once|NA|TRBV28|TRBJ1-4
TGTGCCAGCAGTGGATTCGGGGTTGCTGTTCGTGAAAAACTGTTTTTT
CASSGFGVAVREKLFF
>few|NA|TRBV15|TRBJ1-1
TGTGCCACCAGCAGAGGTACCGGACTGGCGGTCACTGAAGCTTTCTTT
CATSRGTGLAVTEAFF
>NA|TRBD2|TRBV6-5|TRBJ2-3
TGTGCCAGCAGTTACGGGGGGACTAGCGGCACAGATACGCAGTATTTT
CASSYGGTSGTDTQYF
>NA|NA|TRBV20-1|TRBJ1-2
TGCAGTGCTAGGGAGGATGCCTTC
CSAREDAF
>NA|NA|TRBV30|TRBJ2-7
TGTGCCTGGAGTCGGGGGCTGAGGACCTACGAGCAGTACTTC
CAWSRGLRTYEQYF
>NA|NA|TRBV7-2|TRBJ2-7
TGTGCCAGCAGCTTAGGTAGGGGGATTCTCTACGAGCAGTACTTC
CASSLGRGILYEQYF
>NA|NA|TRBV6-1|TRBJ1-1
TGTGCCAGCAGTGATCGGGGGGCGAACACTGAAGCTTTCTTT
CASSDRGANTEAFF
>once|NA|TRBV14|TRBJ2-7
TGTGCCAGCAGCCAAAACTACGAGCAGTACTTC
CASSQNYEQYF
>NA|NA|TRBV5-4|TRBJ1-1
TGTGCCACCCAATTCCTACAGGGACAGAACACTGAAGCTTTCTTT
CATQFLQGQNTEAFF
>NA|NA|TRBV6-1|TRBJ2-1
TGTGCCAGCAGCCCGGGTATCTCCTACAATGAGCAGTTCTTC
CASSPGISYNEQFF
>NA|NA|TRBV7-2|TRBJ1-2
TGTGCCAGCAGCGACGGAAGGAGCTATGGCTACACCTTC
CASSDGRSYGYTF
>NA|NA|TRBV2|TRBJ1-3
TGTGCCAGCACCCAGGGTGCTGCTGGAAACACCATATATTTT
CASTQGAAGNTIYF
>NA|TRBD1|TRBV7-9|TRBJ1-1
TGTGCCAGCAGCTTAGACAGGGGGTCCCCTGAAGCTTTCTTT
CASSLDRGSPEAFF
>NA|NA|TRBV28|TRBJ2-2
TGTGCCAGCAGTCCCGCCGGGACCGCGAACACCGGGGAGCTGTTTTTT
CASSPAGTANTGELFF
>NA|NA|TRBV15|TRBJ1-3
TGTGCCACCAGCAGAGATCTTGGAAACACCATATATTTT
CATSRDLGNTIYF
>NA|TRBD1|TRBV18|TRBJ1-5
TGTGCCAGCTCACCACAGGCGGGACAGGGTGTTCAGCCCCAGCATTTT
CASSPQAGQGVQPQHF
>NA|NA|TRBV19|TRBJ1-5
TGTGCCAGTAGTCTCGGGGGGGGCGCGACGCCCCAGCATTTT
CASSLGGGATPQHF
>NA|NA|TRBV5-1|TRBJ2-7
TGCGCCAGCAGCGCTCATAAGGCGGTTCAAGACCTCCGATGGAACTTC
CASSAHKAVQDLRWNF
>NA|NA|TRBV19|TRBJ1-1
TGTGCCAGTATAGGGCTTCTAAAGGGAACTGAAGCTTTCTTT
CASIGLLKGTEAFF
>once|TRBD1|TRBV18|TRBJ2-7
TGTGCCAGCTCACCTAGACTCAGGACAGGGGGACTACACGAGCAGTACTTC
CASSPRLRTGGLHEQYF
>NA|TRBD1|TRBV11-2|TRBJ2-7
TGTGCCAGCAGCGACCCGACAGGGGACATCACCTACGAGCAGTACTTC
CASSDPTGDITYEQYF
>NA|TRBD1|TRBV18|TRBJ1-1
TGTGCCAGCTCAAACTCCGGGACAGGGGTGAACACTGAAGCTTTCTTT
CASSNSGTGVNTEAFF
>NA|NA|TRBV14|TRBJ2-2
TGTGCCAGCAGCCAATATGTGGGGGCGGTCTCCGGGGAGCTGTTTTTT
CASSQYVGAVSGELFF
>NA|TRBD1|TRBV10-3|TRBJ2-7
TGTGCCATCAGAAATGACAGGGGCGCCTACGAGCAGTACTTC
CAIRNDRGAYEQYF
>few|NA|TRBV6-5|TRBJ2-5
TGTGCCAGCAGCGTCGGTTTGGAGGCCCAGTACTTC
CASSVGLEAQYF
>NA|TRBD1|TRBV5-1|TRBJ2-1
TGCGCCAGCAGCAGGGGACAGGGGGCCTACAATGAGCAGTTCTTC
CASSRGQGAYNEQFF
>NA|NA|TRBV20-1|TRBJ2-5
TGCAGTGCTAGCGACCCGGAGGCCCAGTACTTC
CSASDPEAQYF
>NA|NA|TRBV2|TRBJ1-2
TGTGCCAGCAGTGATTTATCCATACAGGACGATGGCTACACCTTC
CASSDLSIQDDGYTF
>NA|NA|TRBV6-6|TRBJ1-1
TGTGCCAGCAGTTATAACGGAGCCACTGAAGCTTTCTTT
CASSYNGATEAFF